This T cell receptor beta chain was recovered during a study of monozygotic twins with inflammatory bowel disease. The germline gives CDR1 MNHEY, CDR2 SVGAGI. The CDR3 extends over 13 amino acids. TCRdb reprocessed the 5' RACE reads and stores each CDR3 protein as one record, lacking DNA. This sample contains approximately 400,000 distinct CDR3 sequences. Remarks on this clonotype: What it binds is unknown.

Study results and limitations: IBD patients share fewer clonotypes with other people than healthy twins do, especially with disease activity.

The sequenced sample consisted of blood. The clonotype was recovered from a human donor with ulcerative colitis or Crohn's disease, or a healthy co-twin of an affected twin (not recorded which). This rearrangement joins TRBV6-5 to TRBJ2-1; TCRdb's D call, TRBD2, is unchecked because there is no DNA. The CDR3 here is CASSGTSYNEQFF.